The rows below give T cell receptor beta chains drawn from one sample of a study of identical twins. TCRdb itself ran the 5' RACE reads through MiXCR, one entry per CDR3 protein. This sample has hundreds of thousands of distinct CDR3 sequences, with roughly 8% found just once. These same records also appear under a second study, on yellow fever vaccine responses in identical twins.

Sequencing input: PBMCs. All receptors derive from a woman aged 18 to 35 in good health. Each CDR3 is given with its conserved first and last residue. A D gene is named only where the DNA matches it firmly. Some rows mark clone size as missing; the rest say once, few, many or name a class of expanded clone.

V gene	J gene	clone size	D gene	CDR3 protein	CDR3 DNA
TRBV20-1	TRBJ2-7	many	-	CSARGEGEQYF	TGCAGTGCTAGGGGAGAGGGAGAGCAGTACTTC
TRBV12-3/TRBV12-4	TRBJ2-1	many	-	CASSFGRGVSYNEQFF	TGTGCCAGCAGTTTCGGTAGGGGAGTTTCTTACAATGAGCAGTTCTTC
TRBV6-1	TRBJ2-5	-	-	CASSAIEDLALLKTQYF	TGTGCCAGCAGTGCAATCGAAGACCTAGCGCTCCTTAAGACCCAGTACTTC
TRBV7-2	TRBJ2-7	few	-	CASSLAAGTPRSYEQYF	TGTGCCAGCAGCTTAGCCGCCGGGACCCCCAGGAGCTACGAGCAGTACTTC
TRBV12-3/TRBV12-4	TRBJ2-5	many	-	CASSFRQGFETQYF	TGTGCCAGCAGTTTCAGGCAGGGCTTTGAGACCCAGTACTTC
TRBV7-2	TRBJ2-5	-	TRBD1	CASSIPDRVATQYF	TGTGCCAGCAGCATTCCGGACAGGGTGGCGACCCAGTACTTC
TRBV2	TRBJ2-5	few	-	CASSVRSNQETQYF	TGTGCCAGCAGTGTCAGGAGTAACCAAGAGACCCAGTACTTC
TRBV28	TRBJ2-3	few	-	CASTIRPGRSSTDTQYF	TGTGCCAGCACCATTCGTCCGGGTCGCTCTAGCACAGATACGCAGTATTTT
TRBV28	TRBJ2-1	few	TRBD2	CASSFIAGGRNEQFF	TGTGCCAGCAGTTTTATAGCGGGAGGGCGGAATGAGCAGTTCTTC
TRBV20-1	TRBJ2-7	few	TRBD1	CSARVGQGPYEQYF	TGCAGTGCTAGGGTCGGACAGGGGCCCTACGAGCAGTACTTC
TRBV4-1	TRBJ1-1	-	-	CASSQGDGGSNTEAFF	TGCGCCAGCAGCCAAGGCGACGGAGGGTCTAACACTGAAGCTTTCTTT
TRBV5-1	TRBJ2-7	few	TRBD1	CASSLRTGKKGDEQYF	TGCGCCAGCAGCTTGAGGACAGGAAAAAAAGGCGACGAGCAGTACTTC
TRBV20-1	TRBJ2-1	many	-	CSARDPLGDSSYNEQFF	TGCAGTGCTAGAGACCCATTGGGGGATAGCTCCTACAATGAGCAGTTCTTC
TRBV29-1	TRBJ2-5	many	TRBD2	CSVTPGLAGETQYF	TGCAGCGTAACACCGGGACTAGCGGGAGAGACCCAGTACTTC
TRBV6-5	TRBJ2-3	-	-	CASSYSTNPGADTQYF	TGTGCCAGCAGTTATTCGACCAACCCGGGGGCAGATACGCAGTATTTT
TRBV7-8	TRBJ2-1	many	TRBD2	CASSSGRSSVKNEQFF	TGTGCCAGCAGTAGCGGGAGGTCCAGCGTGAAAAATGAGCAGTTCTTC
TRBV5-5	TRBJ2-1	many	-	CASSLGLTSYNEQFF	TGTGCCAGCAGCTTGGGATTAACCTCCTACAATGAGCAGTTCTTC
TRBV7-9	TRBJ2-2	-	TRBD1	CASSSTGTGIAGELFF	TGTGCCAGCAGCTCCACCGGGACAGGGATCGCCGGGGAGCTGTTTTTT
TRBV25-1	TRBJ2-3	-	-	CASQGAARNTQYF	TGTGCCAGCCAGGGCGCGGCTCGCAATACGCAGTATTTT
TRBV5-1	TRBJ2-5	few	TRBD2	CASSLVGATSADQETQYF	TGCGCCAGCAGCTTGGTGGGAGCGACTAGCGCCGACCAAGAGACCCAGTACTTC
TRBV12-3/TRBV12-4	TRBJ2-3	-	-	CASSERQGWDTQYF	TGTGCCAGCAGCGAAAGGCAGGGGTGGGATACGCAGTATTTT
TRBV5-1	TRBJ2-5	-	TRBD2	CASSLNSGSLETQYF	TGCGCCAGCAGCTTGAATAGCGGGAGTTTAGAGACCCAGTACTTC
TRBV3-1	TRBJ2-5	-	TRBD1	CASSQRTGGSQETQYF	TGTGCCAGCAGCCAACGGACAGGGGGTAGCCAAGAGACCCAGTACTTC